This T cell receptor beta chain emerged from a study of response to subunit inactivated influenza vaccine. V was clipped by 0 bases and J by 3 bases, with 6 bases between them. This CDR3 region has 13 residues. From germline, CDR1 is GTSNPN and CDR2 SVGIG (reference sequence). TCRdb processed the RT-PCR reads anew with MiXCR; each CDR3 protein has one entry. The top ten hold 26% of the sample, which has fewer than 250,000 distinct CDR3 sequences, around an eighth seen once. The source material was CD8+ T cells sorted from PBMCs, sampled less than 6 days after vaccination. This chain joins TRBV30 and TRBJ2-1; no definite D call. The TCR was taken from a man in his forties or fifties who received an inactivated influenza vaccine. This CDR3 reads CAWSVGSYNEQFF. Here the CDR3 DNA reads TGTGCCTGGAGTGTGGGCAGCTACAATGAGCAGTTCTTC.